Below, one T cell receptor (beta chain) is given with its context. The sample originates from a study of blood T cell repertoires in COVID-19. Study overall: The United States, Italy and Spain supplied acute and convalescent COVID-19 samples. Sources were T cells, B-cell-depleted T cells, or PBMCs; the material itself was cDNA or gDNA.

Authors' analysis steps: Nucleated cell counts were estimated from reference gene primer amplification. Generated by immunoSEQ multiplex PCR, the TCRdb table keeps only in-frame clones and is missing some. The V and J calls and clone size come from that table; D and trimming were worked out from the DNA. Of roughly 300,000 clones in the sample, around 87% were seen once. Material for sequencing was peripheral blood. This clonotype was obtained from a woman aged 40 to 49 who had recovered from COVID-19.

This chain's CDR3 is CASSRTSDTPTDTQYF. CDR3 sequence (DNA): TGTGCCAGCAGCAGGACTAGCGATACACCCACAGATACGCAGTATTTT. V usage is TRBV7-8 and J usage is TRBJ2-3; 9 nucleotides agree with TRBD2. Looked up from germline, CDR1 is SGHVS and CDR2 is FQNEAQ. The CDR3 is 16 residues long. V shed 5 bases and J 2 bases; nucleotides not matched to a gene: 8.